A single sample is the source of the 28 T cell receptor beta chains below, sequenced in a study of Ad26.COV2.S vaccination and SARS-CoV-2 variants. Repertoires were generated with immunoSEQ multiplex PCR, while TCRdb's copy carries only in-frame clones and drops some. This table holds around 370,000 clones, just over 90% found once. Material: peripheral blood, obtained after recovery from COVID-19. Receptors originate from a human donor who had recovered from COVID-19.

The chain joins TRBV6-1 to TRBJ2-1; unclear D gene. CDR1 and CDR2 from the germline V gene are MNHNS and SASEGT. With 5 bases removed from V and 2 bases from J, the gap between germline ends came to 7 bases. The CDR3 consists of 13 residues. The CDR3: CASSSDPYNEQFF. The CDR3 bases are TGTGCCAGCAGTTCAGACCCCTACAATGAGCAGTTCTTC.

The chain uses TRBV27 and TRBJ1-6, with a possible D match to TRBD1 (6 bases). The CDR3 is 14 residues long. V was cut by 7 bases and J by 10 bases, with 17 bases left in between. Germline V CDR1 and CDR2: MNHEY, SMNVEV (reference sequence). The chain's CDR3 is CASKTGARRSPLHF. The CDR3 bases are TGTGCCAGCAAAACGGGGGCTAGGCGATCACCCCTCCACTTT.

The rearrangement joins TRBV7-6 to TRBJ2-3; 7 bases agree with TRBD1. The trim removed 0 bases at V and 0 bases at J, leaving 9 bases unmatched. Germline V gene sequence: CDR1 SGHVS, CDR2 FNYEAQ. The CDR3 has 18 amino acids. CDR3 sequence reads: CASSLAWPGTDSTDTQYF. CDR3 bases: TGTGCCAGCAGCTTAGCGTGGCCGGGGACAGACAGCACAGATACGCAGTATTTT. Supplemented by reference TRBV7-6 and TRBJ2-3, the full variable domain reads GAGVSQSPRYKVTKRGQDVALRCDPISGHVSLYWYRQALGQGPEFLTYFNYEAQQDKSGLPNDRFSAERPEGSISTLTIQRTEQRDSAMYRCASSLAWPGTDSTDTQYFGPGTRLTVL.

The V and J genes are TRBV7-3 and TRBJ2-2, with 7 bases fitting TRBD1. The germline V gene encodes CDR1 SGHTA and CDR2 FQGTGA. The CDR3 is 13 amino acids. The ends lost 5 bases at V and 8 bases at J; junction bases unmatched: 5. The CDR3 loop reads CASSATGKGELFF. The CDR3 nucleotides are TGTGCCAGCAGCGCGACAGGGAAAGGGGAGCTGTTTTTT. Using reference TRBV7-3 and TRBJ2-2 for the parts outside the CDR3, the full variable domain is GAGVSQTPSNKVTEKGKYVELRCDPISGHTALYWYRQSLGQGPEFLIYFQGTGAADDSGLPNDRFFAVRPEGSVSTLKIQRTERGDSAVYLCASSATGKGELFFGEGSRLTVL.

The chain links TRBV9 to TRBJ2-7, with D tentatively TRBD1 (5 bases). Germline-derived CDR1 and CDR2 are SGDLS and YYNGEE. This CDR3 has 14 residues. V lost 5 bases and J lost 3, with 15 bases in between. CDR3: CASSAQDINYEQYF. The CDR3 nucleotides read TGTGCCAGCAGTGCCCAGGACATAAACTACGAGCAGTACTTC.

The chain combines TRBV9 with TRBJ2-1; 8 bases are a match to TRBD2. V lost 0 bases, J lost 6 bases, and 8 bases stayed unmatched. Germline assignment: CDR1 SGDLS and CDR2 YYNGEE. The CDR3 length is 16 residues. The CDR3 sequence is CASSVAAGGRPNEQFF. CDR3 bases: TGTGCCAGCAGCGTAGCTGCGGGGGGCCGGCCCAATGAGCAGTTCTTC.

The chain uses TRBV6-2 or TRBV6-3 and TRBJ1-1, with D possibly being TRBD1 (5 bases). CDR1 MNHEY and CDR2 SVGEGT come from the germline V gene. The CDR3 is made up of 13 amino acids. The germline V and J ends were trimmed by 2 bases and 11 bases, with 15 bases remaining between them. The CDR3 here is CASSYQTGPGAFF. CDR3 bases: TGTGCCAGCAGTTACCAAACGGGCCCAGGGGCTTTCTTT.

The CDR3 nucleotides are TGTGCCAGCAGCGGACCTACAGGGGGGAATAACTATGGCTACACCTTC. This encodes CASSGPTGGNNYGYTF. The chain combines TRBV7-9 with TRBJ1-2, with 8 bases fitting TRBD1. Germline CDR1 is SEHNR and CDR2 is FQNEAQ (reference sequence). The J segment lost 1 base and the V segment lost 5 bases, leaving 9 bases of the junction unmatched. The CDR3 has 16 residues.

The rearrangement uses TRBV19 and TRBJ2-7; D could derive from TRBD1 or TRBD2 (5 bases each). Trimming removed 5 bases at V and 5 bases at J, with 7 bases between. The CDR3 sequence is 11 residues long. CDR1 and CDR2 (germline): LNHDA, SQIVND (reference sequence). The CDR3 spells CASSGGHEQYF. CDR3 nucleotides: TGTGCCAGTAGTGGGGGACACGAGCAGTACTTC.

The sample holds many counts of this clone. The CDR3 coding sequence is TGTGCCAGCAGCCTCCGGCTTGGGACTAGCTCAAATGAGCAGTTCTTC. Translated: CASSLRLGTSSNEQFF. The chain is built from TRBV11-2 and TRBJ2-1; 9 nucleotides line up with TRBD2. Germline V lookup: CDR1 SGHAT, CDR2 FQNNGV. V gave up 5 bases and J gave up 7 bases; unmatched junction bases: 12. The CDR3 covers 16 residues.

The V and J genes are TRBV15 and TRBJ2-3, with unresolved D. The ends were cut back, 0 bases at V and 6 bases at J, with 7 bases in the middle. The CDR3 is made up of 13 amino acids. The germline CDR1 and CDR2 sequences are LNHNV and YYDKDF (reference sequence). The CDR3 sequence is CATSRDVGDTQYF. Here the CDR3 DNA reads TGTGCCACCAGCAGAGATGTCGGGGATACGCAGTATTTT.

CDR3 residues: CASSLFYNRDQPQHF. CDR3 nucleotides: TGTGCCAGCAGTTTATTCTATAACAGGGACCAGCCCCAGCATTTT. The chain employs TRBV27 and TRBJ1-5, with D maybe TRBD1 (6 bases). V gave up 1 base and J gave up 7 bases, with 14 bases separating them. The germline V gene encodes CDR1 MNHEY and CDR2 SMNVEV (reference sequence). The CDR3 contains 15 residues.

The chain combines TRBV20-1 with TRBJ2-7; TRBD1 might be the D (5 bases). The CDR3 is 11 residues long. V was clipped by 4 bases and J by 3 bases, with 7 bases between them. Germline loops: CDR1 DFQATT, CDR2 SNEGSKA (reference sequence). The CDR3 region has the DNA TGCAGTGCTACAAGGGGCTACGAGCAGTACTTC. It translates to CSATRGYEQYF.

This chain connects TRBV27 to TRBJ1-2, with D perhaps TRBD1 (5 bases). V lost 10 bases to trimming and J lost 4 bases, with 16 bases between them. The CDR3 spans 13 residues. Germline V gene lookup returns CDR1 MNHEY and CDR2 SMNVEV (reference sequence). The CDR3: CATLGGERYGYTF. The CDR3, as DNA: TGTGCCACCTTGGGGGGGGAACGCTATGGCTACACCTTC.

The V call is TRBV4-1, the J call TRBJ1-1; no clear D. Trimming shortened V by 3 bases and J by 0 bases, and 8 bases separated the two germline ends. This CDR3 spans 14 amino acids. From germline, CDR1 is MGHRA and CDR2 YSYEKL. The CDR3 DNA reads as TGCGCCAGCAGCCAGCAGCTCGTGAACACTGAAGCTTTCTTT. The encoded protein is CASSQQLVNTEAFF.

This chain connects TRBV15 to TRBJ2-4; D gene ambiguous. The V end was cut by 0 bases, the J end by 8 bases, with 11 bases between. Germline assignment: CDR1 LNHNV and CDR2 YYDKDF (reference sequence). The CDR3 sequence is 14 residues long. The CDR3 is CATSRDDSPHIQYF. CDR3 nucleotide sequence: TGTGCCACCAGCAGAGACGACTCCCCTCACATTCAGTACTTC.

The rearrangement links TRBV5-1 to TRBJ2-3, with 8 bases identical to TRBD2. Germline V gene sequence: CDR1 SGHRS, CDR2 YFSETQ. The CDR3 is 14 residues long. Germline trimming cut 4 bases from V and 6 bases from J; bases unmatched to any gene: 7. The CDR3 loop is CASSVAGPRDTQYF. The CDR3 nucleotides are TGCGCCAGCAGCGTAGCGGGGCCCCGGGATACGCAGTATTTT. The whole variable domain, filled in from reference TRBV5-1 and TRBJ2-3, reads KAGVTQTPRYLIKTRGQQVTLSCSPISGHRSVSWYQQTPGQGLQFLFEYFSETQRNKGNFPGRFSGRQFSNSRSEMNVSTLELGDSALYLCASSVAGPRDTQYFGPGTRLTVL.

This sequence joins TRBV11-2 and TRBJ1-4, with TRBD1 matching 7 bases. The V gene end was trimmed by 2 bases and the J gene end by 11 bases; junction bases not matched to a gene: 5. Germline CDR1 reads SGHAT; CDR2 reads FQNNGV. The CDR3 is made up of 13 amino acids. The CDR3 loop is CASSLTGVDKLFF. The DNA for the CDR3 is TGTGCCAGCAGCTTAACAGGGGTAGATAAACTGTTTTTT. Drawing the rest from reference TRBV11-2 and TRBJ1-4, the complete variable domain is EAGVAQSPRYKIIEKRQSVAFWCNPISGHATLYWYQQILGQGPKLLIQFQNNGVVDDSQLPKDRFSAERLKGVDSTLKIQPAKLEDSAVYLCASSLTGVDKLFFGSGTQLSVL.

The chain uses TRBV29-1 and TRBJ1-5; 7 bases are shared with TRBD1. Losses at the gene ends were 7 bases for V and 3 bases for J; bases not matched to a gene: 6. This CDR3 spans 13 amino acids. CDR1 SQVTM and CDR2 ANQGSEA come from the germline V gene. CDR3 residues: CSAAGQPNQPQHF. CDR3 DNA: TGCAGCGCCGCGGGACAGCCCAATCAGCCCCAGCATTTT.

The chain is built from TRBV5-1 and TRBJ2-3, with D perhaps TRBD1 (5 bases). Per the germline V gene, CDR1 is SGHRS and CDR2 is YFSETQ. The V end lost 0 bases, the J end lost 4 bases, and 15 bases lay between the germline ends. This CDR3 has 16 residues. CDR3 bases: TGCGCCAGCAGCTTGGGGGGCAGGGTCTGGCCAGATACGCAGTATTTT. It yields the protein CASSLGGRVWPDTQYF.

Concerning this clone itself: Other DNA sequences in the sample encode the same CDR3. CDR3 nucleotide sequence: TGTGCCAGCAGCCAGGTGAACACTGAAGCTTTCTTT. Encoded protein: CASSQVNTEAFF. The rearrangement links TRBV3-1 (or the pseudogene TRBV3-2) to TRBJ1-1; D not resolved. The CDR3 length is 12 residues. CDR1 and CDR2 (germline): LGHDT, YNNKEL (reference sequence). Trimming cost V 3 bases and J 0 bases, with 2 bases left between them.

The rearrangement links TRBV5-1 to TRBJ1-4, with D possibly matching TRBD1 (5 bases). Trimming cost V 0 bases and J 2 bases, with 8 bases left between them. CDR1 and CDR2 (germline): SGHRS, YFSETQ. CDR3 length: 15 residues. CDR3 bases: TGCGCCAGCAGCTTGGCCGGGGCTACTAATGAAAAACTGTTTTTT. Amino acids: CASSLAGATNEKLFF.

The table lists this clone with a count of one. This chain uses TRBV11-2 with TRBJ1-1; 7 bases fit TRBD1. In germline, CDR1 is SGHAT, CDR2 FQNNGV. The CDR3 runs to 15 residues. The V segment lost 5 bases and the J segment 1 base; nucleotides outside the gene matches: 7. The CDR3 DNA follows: TGTGCCAGCAGCCTTTCCGGGACAGAGAACACTGAAGCTTTCTTT. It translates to CASSLSGTENTEAFF.

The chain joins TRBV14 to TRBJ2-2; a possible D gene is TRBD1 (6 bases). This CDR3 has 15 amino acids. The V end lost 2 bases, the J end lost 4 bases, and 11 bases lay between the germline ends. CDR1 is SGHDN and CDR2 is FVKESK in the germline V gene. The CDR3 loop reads CASSQLNRVTGELFF. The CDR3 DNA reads TGTGCCAGCAGCCAATTAAACAGGGTCACCGGGGAGCTGTTTTTT.

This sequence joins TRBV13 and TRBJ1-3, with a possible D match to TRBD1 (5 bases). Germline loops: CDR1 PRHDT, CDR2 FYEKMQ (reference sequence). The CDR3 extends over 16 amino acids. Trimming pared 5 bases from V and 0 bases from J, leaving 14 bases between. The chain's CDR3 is CASSVRGTVSGNTIYF. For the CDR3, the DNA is TGTGCCAGCAGCGTCCGCGGGACTGTCTCTGGAAACACCATATATTTT.

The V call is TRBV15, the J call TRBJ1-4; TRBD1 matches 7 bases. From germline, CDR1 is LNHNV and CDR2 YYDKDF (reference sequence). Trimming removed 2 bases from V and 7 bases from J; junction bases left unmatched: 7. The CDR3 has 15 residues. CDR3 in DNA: TGTGCCACCAGCAGACCACAGGGGATGAGTGAAAAACTGTTTTTT. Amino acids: CATSRPQGMSEKLFF.

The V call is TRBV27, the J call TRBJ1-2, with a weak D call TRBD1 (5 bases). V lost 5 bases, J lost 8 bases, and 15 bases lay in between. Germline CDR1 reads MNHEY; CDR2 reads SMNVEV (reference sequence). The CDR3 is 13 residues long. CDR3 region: CASSPGTARGYTF. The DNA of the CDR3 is TGTGCCAGCAGTCCCGGGACGGCGAGGGGCTACACCTTC.

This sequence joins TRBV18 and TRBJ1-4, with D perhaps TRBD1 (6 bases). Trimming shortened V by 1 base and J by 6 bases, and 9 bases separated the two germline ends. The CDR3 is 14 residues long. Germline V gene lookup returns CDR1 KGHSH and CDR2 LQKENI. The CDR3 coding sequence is TGTGCCAGCTCACCACGGGGGGCTCATGAAAAACTGTTTTTT. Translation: CASSPRGAHEKLFF.